This is a list of T cell receptor beta chains from one sample in a study of regulatory T cells in long-lasting Graves disease. From the multiplex PCR reads, TCRdb called clonotypes with MiXCR, one entry per CDR3 protein. The sample has approximately 350,000 distinct CDR3 sequences; roughly 16% are singletons. These same data were also listed under a study on T cells in Graves' hyperthyroidism and ophthalmopathy.

The sample was peripheral blood mononuclear cells (PBMCs), taken at new diagnosis, from a patient treated with antithyroid drugs. These receptors came from a woman younger than 30 with Graves disease. Both conserved end residues are part of each CDR3. A D gene is named only where the DNA matches it firmly. A clone size is listed for some rows: how often the clone was seen (once, few, many), or a class if it is expanded.

-	TRBV27	TRBJ2-7	many	14	CASSRILGAYEQYF	TGTGCCAGCAGTCGGATACTAGGGGCCTACGAGCAGTACTTC
-	TRBV11-2	TRBJ2-7	-	12	CASSLTRWGQYF	TGTGCCAGCAGCTTGACCCGGTGGGGGCAGTACTTC
-	TRBV7-8	TRBJ2-3	many	15	CASSLTSVSTDTQYF	TGTGCCAGCAGCTTAACGTCTGTTAGCACAGATACGCAGTATTTT
TRBD1	TRBV13	TRBJ2-3	many	14	CASSIRQGTDTQYF	TGTGCCAGCAGCATAAGACAGGGAACAGATACGCAGTATTTT
TRBD1	TRBV7-2	TRBJ2-1	-	14	CASSLTGQGSEQFF	TGTGCCAGCAGCTTGACAGGACAGGGCAGTGAGCAGTTCTTC
-	TRBV11-3	TRBJ2-5	many	14	CASRIQENQETQYF	TGTGCCAGCAGGATACAGGAGAACCAAGAGACCCAGTACTTC
TRBD1	TRBV6-1	TRBJ2-7	many	17	CASSEGAGTGHYYEQYF	TGTGCCAGTAGTGAAGGGGCCGGGACAGGGCATTACTACGAGCAGTACTTC
TRBD2	TRBV5-1	TRBJ2-3	many	15	CASSSTSGRLDTQYF	TGCGCCAGCAGCTCTACTAGCGGGCGGCTTGATACGCAGTATTTT
-	TRBV19	TRBJ1-2	few	13	CASRMGPSYGYTF	TGTGCCAGTAGAATGGGGCCGAGCTATGGCTACACCTTC
TRBD1	TRBV20-1	TRBJ2-5	many	14	CSARENRGQETQYF	TGCAGTGCTAGAGAGAACAGGGGGCAAGAGACCCAGTACTTC
-	TRBV9	TRBJ1-3	few	16	CASSVGGGFGGNTIYF	TGTGCCAGCAGCGTGGGAGGGGGGTTTGGTGGAAACACCATATATTTT
TRBD1	TRBV3-1	TRBJ2-7	many	16	CASSQDYPGQDYEQYF	TGTGCCAGCAGCCAAGACTATCCGGGACAGGACTACGAGCAGTACTTC
-	TRBV11-1	TRBJ2-1	many	14	CASSFQGTVFEQFF	TGTGCCAGCAGCTTCCAGGGGACGGTCTTTGAGCAGTTCTTC
-	TRBV5-1	TRBJ2-6	many	15	CASSLGSSGANVLTF	TGTGCCAGCAGTTTAGGGAGCTCTGGGGCCAACGTCCTGACTTTC
TRBD2	TRBV20-1	TRBJ2-1	-	16	CSAGAALLADDNEQFF	TGCAGTGCTGGAGCAGCGTTACTAGCGGACGACAATGAGCAGTTCTTC
TRBD1	TRBV27	TRBJ1-5	many	14	CASSGQGSGQPQHF	TGTGCCAGCAGCGGACAGGGATCGGGTCAGCCCCAGCATTTT
TRBD2	TRBV28	TRBJ2-7	many	13	CASRSGGQWEQYF	TGTGCCAGCAGAAGCGGGGGGCAGTGGGAGCAGTACTTC
-	TRBV28	TRBJ2-3	many	13	CASSLSGPNTQYF	TGTGCCAGCAGTTTATCTGGCCCAAACACGCAGTATTTT
-	TRBV7-9	TRBJ2-1	many	13	CASSRTAANEQFF	TGTGCCAGCAGCCGGACAGCCGCCAATGAGCAGTTCTTC
TRBD1	TRBV13	TRBJ2-1	-	18	CASSLNSNPGQGYNEQFF	TGTGCCAGCAGCCTAAACTCCAATCCGGGACAGGGTTACAATGAGCAGTTCTTC
TRBD1	TRBV6-5	TRBJ1-1	few	16	CASRYRDSIMNTEAFF	TGTGCCAGCAGATACCGGGACAGTATAATGAACACTGAAGCTTTCTTT
-	TRBV6-5	TRBJ2-7	many	12	CASSSTAVEQYF	TGTGCCAGCAGTTCGACCGCGGTCGAGCAGTACTTC
TRBD1	TRBV2	TRBJ1-1	many	16	CASRRDRGQMNTEAFF	TGTGCCAGCAGGCGGGACAGGGGACAAATGAACACTGAAGCTTTCTTT
TRBD1	TRBV5-8	TRBJ1-3	many	14	CASVDRGRENTIYF	TGTGCCAGCGTTGACAGGGGGCGCGAAAACACCATATATTTT
TRBD1	TRBV19	TRBJ1-5	few	15	CASTPNDRDYQPQHF	TGTGCCAGTACTCCTAATGACAGGGATTATCAGCCCCAGCATTTT
-	TRBV27	TRBJ2-3	many	11	CASASGDTQYF	TGTGCCAGCGCCTCGGGAGATACGCAGTATTTT
-	TRBV28	TRBJ2-3	many	14	CASSLAGRTDTQYF	TGTGCCAGCAGTTTGGCGGGACGCACAGATACGCAGTATTTT
TRBD1	TRBV9	TRBJ2-7	many	14	CASSVGDRGYEQYF	TGTGCCAGCAGCGTAGGGGACAGGGGCTACGAGCAGTACTTC
-	TRBV20-1	TRBJ2-7	many	18	CSARDFKGRELKFYEQYF	TGCAGTGCTAGAGATTTTAAAGGTCGAGAGTTAAAATTCTACGAGCAGTACTTC
-	TRBV19	TRBJ1-1	few	13	CASSTKANTEAFF	TGTGCCAGTAGTACCAAGGCGAACACTGAAGCTTTCTTT
-	TRBV5-8	TRBJ2-5	many	15	CASSLRAKGLETQYF	TGTGCCAGCAGCTTGCGGGCGAAGGGGTTGGAGACCCAGTACTTC
-	TRBV11-2	TRBJ2-7	many	18	CASSLGGGSGRGIYEQYF	TGTGCCAGCAGCTTAGGTGGGGGGTCGGGACGGGGTATCTACGAGCAGTACTTC
TRBD1	TRBV27	TRBJ2-1	many	15	CASSGQGASYNEQFF	TGTGCCAGCAGTGGACAGGGGGCTTCCTACAATGAGCAGTTCTTC
-	TRBV13	TRBJ2-2	many	13	CAGMEGNTGELFF	TGTGCCGGGATGGAGGGGAACACCGGGGAGCTGTTTTTT
-	TRBV10-3	TRBJ2-2	few	13	CATGGGGTGELFF	TGTGCCACCGGTGGAGGAGGCACCGGGGAGCTGTTTTTT
TRBD2	TRBV7-3	TRBJ2-3	many	14	CASSFGREADTQYF	TGTGCCAGCAGCTTCGGACGGGAGGCAGATACGCAGTATTTT
TRBD1	TRBV13	TRBJ2-3	many	16	CASSKGQLQNTDTQYF	TGTGCCAGCAGCAAGGGACAGCTCCAAAACACAGATACGCAGTATTTT
TRBD2	TRBV2	TRBJ2-7	many	13	CASRRTRNYEQYF	TGTGCCAGCAGGCGGACTAGGAACTACGAGCAGTACTTC
-	TRBV2	TRBJ1-6	many	13	CASSARENSPLHF	TGTGCCAGCAGTGCCAGGGAAAATTCACCCCTCCACTTT
-	TRBV14	TRBJ1-1	few	11	CASSHGVEAFF	TGTGCCAGCAGCCATGGGGTTGAAGCTTTCTTT
-	TRBV9	TRBJ1-1	-	14	CASSVIGMNTEAFF	TGTGCCAGCAGCGTAATCGGGATGAACACTGAAGCTTTCTTT
-	TRBV19	TRBJ2-1	-	15	CASSLTIPLYNEQFF	TGTGCCAGTAGTCTTACTATTCCCCTCTACAATGAGCAGTTCTTC
-	TRBV29-1	TRBJ1-1	few	13	CSVEKGTNTEAFF	TGCAGCGTTGAAAAAGGGACGAACACTGAAGCTTTCTTT